This TCR beta chain was identified in a study of T cells in Graves' hyperthyroidism and ophthalmopathy. General study points: Ophthalmopathy was model-predicted a median approximately 6.9 months pre-onset. Among thyroid clonotypes expanded above 0.001, most also appeared in blood.

The V end was cut by 3 bases, the J end by 0 bases, with 8 bases between. There are 14 residues in the CDR3. CDR1 is WSHSY and CDR2 is SAAADI in the germline V gene. There were TCR beta CDR3 regions amplified from RNA transcripts. HTBI primers were the set used in a first-round RT-PCR of the TCR CDR3. Via MiXCR, TCRdb re-called the multiplex PCR reads, giving one row per CDR3 protein. This table has some 400,000 distinct CDR3 sequences, 19% appearing once. This clonotype was counted ten times or more. No antigen is known for it. The receptor was derived from a young woman with Graves' hyperthyroidism. The source material was blood. V and J are TRBV10-2 and TRBJ1-1; D call uncertain. The CDR3 nucleotides read TGCGCCAGCAGTGATAGAAGTATGAACACTGAAGCTTTCTTT. This sequence encodes CASSDRSMNTEAFF.